The T cell receptor beta chain described here comes from a study of blood T cell repertoires in COVID-19. Looking at the study overall: Spain, Italy and the United States supplied samples that represented acute and convalescent COVID-19. Sample material is recorded as cDNA or gDNA derived from T cells, B-cell-depleted T cells, or PBMCs.

V was pared by 0 bases and J by 7 bases, with 10 bases between. This CDR3 comprises 14 residues. Germline assignment: CDR1 LGHDT and CDR2 YNNKEL (reference sequence). Original processing notes: Using reference gene primer amplification, nucleated cell counts were estimated. Sequencing used immunoSEQ multiplex PCR; TCRdb keeps in-frame clones, though not all of them. V and J calls and clone size follow that table, whereas D and trimming were derived from the DNA. Of just under 300,000 clones in the sample, around 84% are singletons; the top ten hold over 1%. The rearrangement uses TRBV3-1 (or the pseudogene TRBV3-2) and TRBJ2-1, with D possibly matching TRBD2 (6 bases). This TCR was recovered from a man between 65 and 80 years old with acute or convalescent COVID-19. Specimen: peripheral blood. The CDR3 DNA follows: TGTGCCAGCAGCCAAGAAATCCGGGGGAATGAGCAGTTCTTC. It encodes CASSQEIRGNEQFF.